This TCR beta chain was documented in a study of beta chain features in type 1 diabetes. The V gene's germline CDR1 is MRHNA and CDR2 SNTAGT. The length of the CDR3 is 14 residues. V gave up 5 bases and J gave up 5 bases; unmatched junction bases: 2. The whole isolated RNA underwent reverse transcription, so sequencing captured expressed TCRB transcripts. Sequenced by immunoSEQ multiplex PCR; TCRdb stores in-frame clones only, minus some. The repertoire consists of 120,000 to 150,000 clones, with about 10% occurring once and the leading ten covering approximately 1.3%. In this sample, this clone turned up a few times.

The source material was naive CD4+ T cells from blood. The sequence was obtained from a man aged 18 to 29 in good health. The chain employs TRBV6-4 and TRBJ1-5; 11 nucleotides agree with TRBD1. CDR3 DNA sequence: TGTGCCAGCAGTAGGACAGGGGGCGATCAGCCCCAGCATTTT. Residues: CASSRTGGDQPQHF.